Listed here are 14 T cell receptor beta chains from one sample, sequenced in a study of persistence of HIV-infected CD4 T cells. Which antigens these TCRs recognize remains unknown. The stimulus was an HIV-1 Gag 15-mer peptide pool, 1 ug/peptide/mL. Sorting of responding CD4+ T cells relied on upregulated CD40 ligand together with CD69. The immunoSEQ assay was version 4, run in survey mode. Some clones are missing from TCRdb's copy, which holds only in-frame ones; the method was immunoSEQ multiplex PCR. The sample has 23,000 or so clones; approximately 79% are singletons. The specimen comprised CD4+ T cells sorted from PBMCs after approximately 18-hour stimulation, sampled from a patient who received antiretroviral therapy. The receptors were gathered from an adult man with HIV who was CMV-seropositive.

This clone was observed a single time. The chain links TRBV29-1 to TRBJ1-4, with D tentatively TRBD1 (5 bases). The CDR3 contains 12 residues. Germline CDR1 reads SQVTM; CDR2 reads ANQGSEA. V gave up 7 bases and J gave up 8 bases, with 14 bases separating them. This chain's CDR3 is CSATGGGEKLFF. The CDR3 DNA is TGCAGCGCAACCGGTGGGGGGGAAAAACTGTTTTTT.

This clone was seen only once. This chain links TRBV9 with TRBJ2-2; TRBD2 might be the D (6 bases). The germline gives CDR1 SGDLS, CDR2 YYNGEE. CDR3 length equals 16 residues. The V gene lost 0 bases and the J gene lost 3 bases, with 12 bases spanning the gap. The CDR3 loop is CASSVGASAYTGELFF. DNA for the CDR3: TGTGCCAGCAGCGTAGGGGCTAGCGCCTACACCGGGGAGCTGTTTTTT.

The chain links TRBV14 to TRBJ2-6; 7 nucleotides line up with TRBD1. V lost 4 bases and J lost 4; bases outside the gene matches: 13. The CDR3 spans 18 residues. CDR1 SGHDN and CDR2 FVKESK come from the germline V gene. CDR3 DNA sequence: TGTGCCAGCAGCCTCCTAAGGACAGGTTTAGCCGGGGCCAACGTCCTGACTTTC. Translated, it gives CASSLLRTGLAGANVLTF.

This clone came up once. The chain recombines TRBV6-5 with TRBJ2-2, with 7 bases lining up with TRBD1. The V gene end was trimmed by 6 bases and the J gene end by 7 bases; junction bases not matched to a gene: 8. The CDR3 covers 14 residues. Germline CDR1 MNHEY, CDR2 SVGAGI. The CDR3 nucleotides read TGTGCCAGCAGCCCAGAGGGGGCACGCGGGGAGCTGTTTTTT. As protein: CASSPEGARGELFF.

The chain couples TRBV9 to TRBJ1-1; tentative D call: TRBD1 (5 bases). Trimming left V 0 bases short and J 7 bases short, with 10 bases between. The CDR3 contains 13 residues. Per the germline V gene, CDR1 is SGDLS and CDR2 is YYNGEE. CDR3 DNA: TGTGCCAGCAGCGTAGTATGGGGCTTTGAAGCTTTCTTT. This codes for CASSVVWGFEAFF.

This clone turned up a few times. The rearrangement links TRBV19 to TRBJ2-3, with 11 nucleotides matching TRBD1. V shed 1 base and J 5 bases; nucleotides not matched to a gene: 5. CDR3 size: 16 residues. Per the germline V gene, CDR1 is LNHDA and CDR2 is SQIVND (reference sequence). In nucleotides, the CDR3 is TGTGCCAGTAGTATAGGGGGGACAGGGGGTAGAGATACGCAGTATTTT. Translated, it gives CASSIGGTGGRDTQYF.

The rearrangement uses TRBV7-9 and TRBJ1-2; TRBD1 matches at 11 bases. The CDR3 contains 14 residues. V gave up 7 bases and J gave up 4 bases; unmatched junction bases: 5. Germline-derived CDR1 and CDR2 are SEHNR and FQNEAQ (reference sequence). This CDR3 is CASTRTGGGYGYTF. CDR3 nucleotides: TGTGCCAGCACCCGGACAGGGGGCGGCTATGGCTACACCTTC.

The V call is TRBV30, the J call TRBJ2-7, with D hard to call. The CDR3 is 13 residues long. Germline CDR1 GTSNPN, CDR2 SVGIG (reference sequence). V lost 1 base and J 1 base, leaving 8 bases between the germline ends. The CDR3 loop is CAWSGQPSYEQYF. CDR3 coding DNA: TGTGCCTGGAGTGGCCAGCCTTCCTACGAGCAGTACTTC.

The chain links TRBV27 to TRBJ1-2; D is possibly TRBD1 (5 bases). V lost 4 bases to trimming and J lost 4 bases, with 25 bases between them. Germline V gene lookup returns CDR1 MNHEY and CDR2 SMNVEV (reference sequence). CDR3 length: 18 amino acids. CDR3 loop: CASSSILSGARSIYGYTF. In DNA form, the CDR3 reads TGTGCCAGCAGTTCCATATTAAGCGGGGCCCGGAGCATCTATGGCTACACCTTC.

V is TRBV5-4 and J is TRBJ2-3; a weak D match, TRBD2 (7 bases). The CDR3 is 15 amino acids. Germline V gene sequence: CDR1 SGHNT, CDR2 YYREEE (reference sequence). V was pared by 4 bases and J by 3 bases, with 15 bases between. DNA for the CDR3: TGTGCCAGCAGCCCGACGGGGGGCGGGACAGATACGCAGTATTTT. It encodes CASSPTGGGTDTQYF. Supplemented by reference TRBV5-4 and TRBJ2-3, the full variable domain reads ETGVTQSPTHLIKTRGQQVTLRCSSQSGHNTVSWYQQALGQGPQFIFQYYREEENGRGNFPPRFSGLQFPNYSSELNVNALELDDSALYLCASSPTGGGTDTQYFGPGTRLTVL.

V usage is TRBV2 and J usage is TRBJ2-6; D is undetermined. Per germline, CDR1 SNHLY and CDR2 FYNNEI. The CDR3 loop spans 14 amino acids. V dropped 5 bases and J dropped 0 bases, with 5 bases sitting between them. CDR3 DNA: TGTGCCAGCAGTCCAGGCTCTGGGGCCAACGTCCTGACTTTC. This encodes CASSPGSGANVLTF.

CDR3 residues: CASRLAGETYEQYF. CDR3 DNA: TGTGCCAGCAGGCTAGCGGGGGAAACCTACGAGCAGTACTTC. The rearrangement links TRBV6-6 to TRBJ2-7, with 10 bases aligning to TRBD2. J lost 2 bases, V lost 6 bases, and 4 bases had no gene match. This CDR3 region has 14 residues. Germline V gene lookup returns CDR1 MNHNY and CDR2 SVGAGI (reference sequence).

The V and J genes are TRBV21-1 and TRBJ1-4; the table gives TRBD1 as D, unverified against the DNA. TRBV21-1 is given as a pseudogene. The CDR3 has 15 amino acids. CDR3 DNA sequence: TGTGCCAGCAGCAAAACGCACAGGGCCACCGAAAAACTGTTTTTT. Its protein is CASSKTHRATEKLFF.

The chain's CDR3 is CASSWGDRDTEAFF. The CDR3 bases are TGCGCCAGCTCCTGGGGAGACAGGGACACTGAAGCTTTCTTT. This chain connects TRBV5-1 to TRBJ1-1, with 7 bases matching TRBD1. The CDR3 has 14 amino acids. The V and J ends lost 7 bases and 3 bases, in that order; junction bases with no gene match: 9. CDR1 SGHRS and CDR2 YFSETQ come from the germline V gene.